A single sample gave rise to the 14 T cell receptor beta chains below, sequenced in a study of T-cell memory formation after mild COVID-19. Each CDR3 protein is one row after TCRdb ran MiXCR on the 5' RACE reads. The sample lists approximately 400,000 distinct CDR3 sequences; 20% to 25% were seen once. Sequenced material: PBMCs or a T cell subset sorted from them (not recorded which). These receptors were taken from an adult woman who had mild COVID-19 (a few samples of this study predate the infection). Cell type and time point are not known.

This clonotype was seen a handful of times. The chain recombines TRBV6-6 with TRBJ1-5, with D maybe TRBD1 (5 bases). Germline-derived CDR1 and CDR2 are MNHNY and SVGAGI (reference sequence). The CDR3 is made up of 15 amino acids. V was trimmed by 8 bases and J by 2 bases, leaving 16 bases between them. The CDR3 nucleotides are TGTGCCAGCGGGCTTTGGGCGGGGGGCAATCAGCCCCAGCATTTT. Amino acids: CASGLWAGGNQPQHF.

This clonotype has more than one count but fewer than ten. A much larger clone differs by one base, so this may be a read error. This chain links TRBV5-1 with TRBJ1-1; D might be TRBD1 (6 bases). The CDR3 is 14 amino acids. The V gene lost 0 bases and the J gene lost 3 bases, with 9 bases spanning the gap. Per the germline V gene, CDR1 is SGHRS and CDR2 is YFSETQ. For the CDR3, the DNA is TGCGCCAGCAGCTTGGACAGGGCGGACACTGAAGCTTTCTTT. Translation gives CASSLDRADTEAFF.

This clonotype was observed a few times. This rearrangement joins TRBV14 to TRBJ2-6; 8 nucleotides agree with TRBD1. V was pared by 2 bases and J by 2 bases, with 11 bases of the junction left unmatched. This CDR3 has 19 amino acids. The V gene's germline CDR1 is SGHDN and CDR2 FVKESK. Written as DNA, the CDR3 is TGTGCCAGCAGCCAAATGAGCGGCAGGGGGCTTCCTGGGGCCAACGTCCTGACTTTC. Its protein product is CASSQMSGRGLPGANVLTF.

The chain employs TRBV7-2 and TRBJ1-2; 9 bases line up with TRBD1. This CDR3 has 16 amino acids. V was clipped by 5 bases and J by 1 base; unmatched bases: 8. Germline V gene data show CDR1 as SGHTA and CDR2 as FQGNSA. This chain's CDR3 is CASSPAGTGINYGYTF. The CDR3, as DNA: TGTGCCAGCAGCCCAGCCGGGACAGGGATTAACTATGGCTACACCTTC.

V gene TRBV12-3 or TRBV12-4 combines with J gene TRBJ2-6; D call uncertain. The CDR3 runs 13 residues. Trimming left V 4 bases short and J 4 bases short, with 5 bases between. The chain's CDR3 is CASSSLGANVLTF. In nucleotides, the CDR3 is TGTGCCAGCAGTTCGTTAGGGGCCAACGTCCTGACTTTC.

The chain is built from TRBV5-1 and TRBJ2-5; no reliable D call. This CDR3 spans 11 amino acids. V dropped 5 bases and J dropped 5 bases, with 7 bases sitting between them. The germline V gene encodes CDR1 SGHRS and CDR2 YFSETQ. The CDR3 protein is CASRILETQYF. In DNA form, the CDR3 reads TGCGCCAGCAGGATACTGGAGACCCAGTACTTC.

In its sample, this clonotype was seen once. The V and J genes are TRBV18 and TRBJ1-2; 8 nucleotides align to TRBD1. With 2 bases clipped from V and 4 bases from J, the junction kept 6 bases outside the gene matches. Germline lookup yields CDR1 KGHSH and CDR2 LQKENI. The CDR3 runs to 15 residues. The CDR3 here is CASSPSRTGTYGYTF. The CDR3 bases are TGTGCCAGCTCACCAAGCAGGACAGGGACCTATGGCTACACCTTC.

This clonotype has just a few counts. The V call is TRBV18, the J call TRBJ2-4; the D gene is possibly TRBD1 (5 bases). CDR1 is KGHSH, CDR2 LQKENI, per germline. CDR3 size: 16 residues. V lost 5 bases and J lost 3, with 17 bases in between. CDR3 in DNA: TGTGCCAGCTCAGTAGGGTGGGGCCAGTTCAAAAACATTCAGTACTTC. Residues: CASSVGWGQFKNIQYF. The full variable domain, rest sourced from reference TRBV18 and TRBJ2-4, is NAGVMQNPRHLVRRRGQEARLRCSPMKGHSHVYWYRQLPEEGLKFMVYLQKENIIDESGMPKERFSAEFPKEGPSILRIQQVVRGDSAAYFCASSVGWGQFKNIQYFGAGTRLSVL.

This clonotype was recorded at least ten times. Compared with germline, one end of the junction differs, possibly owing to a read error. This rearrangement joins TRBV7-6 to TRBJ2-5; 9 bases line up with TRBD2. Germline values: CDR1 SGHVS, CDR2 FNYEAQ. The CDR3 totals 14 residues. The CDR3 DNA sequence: TGTGCCAGCAGCGTAGCGGGAGAGGGAGAGACCCAGTACTTC. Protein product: CASSVAGEGETQYF.

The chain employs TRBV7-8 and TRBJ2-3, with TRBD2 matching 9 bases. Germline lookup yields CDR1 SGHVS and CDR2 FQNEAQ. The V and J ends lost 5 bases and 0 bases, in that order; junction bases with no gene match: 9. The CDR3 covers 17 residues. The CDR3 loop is CASSPSTLAGSTDTQYF. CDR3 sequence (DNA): TGTGCCAGCAGCCCCTCGACTCTAGCGGGGAGCACAGATACGCAGTATTTT.

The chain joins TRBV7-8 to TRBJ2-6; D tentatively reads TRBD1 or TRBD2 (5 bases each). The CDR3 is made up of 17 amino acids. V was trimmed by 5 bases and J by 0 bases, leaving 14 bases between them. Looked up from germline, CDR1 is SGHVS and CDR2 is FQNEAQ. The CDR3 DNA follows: TGTGCCAGCAGCCGAGGGGCAGGGAGCTCTGGGGCCAACGTCCTGACTTTC. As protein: CASSRGAGSSGANVLTF.

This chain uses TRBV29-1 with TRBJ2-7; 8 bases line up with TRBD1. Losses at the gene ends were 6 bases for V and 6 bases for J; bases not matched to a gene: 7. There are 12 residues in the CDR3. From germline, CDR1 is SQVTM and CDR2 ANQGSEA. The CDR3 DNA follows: TGCAGCGTAGAGGACAGGGTATCCGAGCAGTACTTC. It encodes CSVEDRVSEQYF.

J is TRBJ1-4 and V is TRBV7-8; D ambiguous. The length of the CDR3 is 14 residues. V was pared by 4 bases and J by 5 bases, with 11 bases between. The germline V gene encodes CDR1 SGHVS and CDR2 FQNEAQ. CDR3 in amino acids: CASSYVLENEKLFF. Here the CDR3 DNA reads TGTGCCAGCAGCTACGTCCTGGAGAATGAAAAACTGTTTTTT.

CDR3 in amino acids: CASSQASRTGSYEQYF. CDR3 bases: TGCGCCAGCAGCCAAGCATCCAGGACAGGGAGCTACGAGCAGTACTTC. The chain combines TRBV4-1 with TRBJ2-7; the match to TRBD1 covers 8 bases. This CDR3 spans 16 amino acids. Germline V gene data show CDR1 as MGHRA and CDR2 as YSYEKL. The V segment lost 1 base and the J segment 3 bases; nucleotides outside the gene matches: 8.